The rows below give T cell receptor beta chains drawn from one sample of a study of radiotherapy plus CTLA-4 blockade in lung cancer. Here immunoSEQ multiplex PCR was the method, and the copy in TCRdb shows in-frame clones only, minus some. The sample has around 110,000 clones, more than 80% seen once; the top ten hold 6.9%. This sample comprised peripheral blood, obtained from a patient treated with radiotherapy plus ipilimumab. The origin of the receptors is a human donor with non-small cell lung cancer that progressed on radiotherapy plus ipilimumab. Each CDR3 is given with its conserved first and last residue. D genes are given only for firm matches. A clone size is listed for some rows: how often the clone was seen (once, few, many), or a class if it is expanded.

>TRBJ2-5|NA|NA|TRBV4-1
CASSQAGLETQYF
TGCGCCAGCAGCCAAGCAGGGTTGGAGACCCAGTACTTC
>TRBJ2-1|NA|NA|TRBV9
CASSVRGGGVAEQFF
TGTGCCAGCAGCGTTAGAGGGGGAGGTGTCGCTGAGCAGTTCTTC
>TRBJ2-5|TRBD2|NA|TRBV19
CASSIWREGQETQYF
TGTGCCAGTAGTATATGGCGGGAGGGCCAAGAGACCCAGTACTTC
>TRBJ2-2|NA|NA|TRBV11-3
CASSMGGRTVTGELFF
TGTGCCAGCAGCATGGGGGGCCGTACCGTCACCGGGGAGCTGTTTTTT
>TRBJ1-3|NA|NA|TRBV7-2
CASSPQWGTGNTIYF
TGTGCCAGCAGCCCCCAATGGGGAACTGGAAACACCATATATTTT
>TRBJ2-7|NA|NA|TRBV5-1
CASSLDGSYEQYF
TGCGCCAGCAGCTTGGACGGATCCTACGAGCAGTACTTC
>TRBJ1-5|TRBD1|NA|TRBV7-2
CASSRQGLDQPQHF
TGTGCCAGCAGCAGACAGGGGTTAGATCAGCCCCAGCATTTT
>TRBJ1-4|NA|NA|TRBV13
CASSLNQGANEKLFF
TGTGCCAGCAGCTTAAATCAGGGTGCTAATGAAAAACTGTTTTTT
>TRBJ2-1|NA|NA|TRBV5-4
CASSLVRDEQFF
TGTGCCAGCAGCTTGGTACGAGATGAGCAGTTCTTC
>TRBJ2-5|TRBD1|NA|TRBV5-1
CASISTGGLIRGETQYF
TGCGCCAGCATCTCGACAGGGGGCTTAATTCGCGGGGAGACCCAGTACTTC
>TRBJ1-2|TRBD1|NA|TRBV5-1
CASSLKPDRGLGYTF
TGCGCCAGCAGTCTCAAACCGGACAGGGGGCTTGGCTACACCTTC
>TRBJ2-3|NA|NA|TRBV5-1
CASSLALSTDTQYF
TGCGCCAGCAGCTTGGCACTATCCACAGATACGCAGTATTTT
>TRBJ1-5|TRBD1|NA|TRBV6-1
CASSGDRNQPQHF
TGTGCCAGCAGTGGGGACAGAAATCAGCCCCAGCATTTT
>TRBJ2-1|NA|once|TRBV11-3
CASSSQQVNEQFF
TGTGCCAGCAGCTCACAACAGGTCAATGAGCAGTTCTTC
>TRBJ1-5|TRBD1|NA|TRBV19
CASSPRTGALSNQPQHF
TGTGCCAGTAGTCCAAGGACAGGGGCGCTTAGCAATCAGCCCCAGCATTTT
>TRBJ1-5|NA|NA|TRBV5-1
CASSLARASNQPQHF
TGCGCCAGCAGCTTGGCACGGGCTAGCAATCAGCCCCAGCATTTT
>TRBJ2-3|TRBD2|once|TRBV5-1
CASSPTSASTDTQYF
TGCGCCAGCAGCCCGACTAGCGCTAGCACAGATACGCAGTATTTT
>TRBJ2-2|NA|NA|TRBV11-2
CASSHESGELFF
TGTGCCAGCAGCCACGAATCCGGGGAGCTGTTTTTT
>TRBJ2-2|TRBD2|NA|TRBV13
CASSSLAGGTGELFF
TGTGCCAGCAGCTCTCTAGCGGGGGGCACCGGGGAGCTGTTTTTT
>TRBJ1-6|TRBD1|NA|TRBV2
CASRLTGTGVGNSPLHF
TGTGCCAGCAGGCTCACCGGGACAGGGGTGGGTAATTCACCCCTCCACTTT
>TRBJ1-1|TRBD1|NA|TRBV6-5
CASSLTGGRGNSEAFF
TGTGCCAGCAGTTTGACAGGGGGTAGGGGGAACAGTGAAGCTTTCTTT
>TRBJ1-2|NA|once|TRBV9
CASSLNYGYTF
TGTGCCAGCAGCCTGAACTATGGCTACACCTTC
>TRBJ1-2|NA|few|TRBV18
CASSTQSYGYTF
TGTGCCAGCTCAACACAGAGCTATGGCTACACCTTC
>TRBJ1-1|NA|NA|TRBV5-1
CASSPRRASNTEAFF
TGCGCCAGCAGTCCGAGGAGGGCATCGAACACTGAAGCTTTCTTT
>TRBJ1-1|NA|once|TRBV18
CASSISEQGGNTEAFF
TGTGCCAGCTCAATTTCGGAACAGGGTGGGAACACTGAAGCTTTCTTT
>TRBJ2-7|NA|few|TRBV19
CASSMRGYSYEQYF
TGTGCCAGTAGTATGCGGGGCTACTCCTACGAGCAGTACTTC
>TRBJ2-7|TRBD2|once|TRBV6-5
CASTLGGTDEQYF
TGTGCCAGCACCCTGGGGGGGACCGACGAGCAGTACTTC
>TRBJ2-7|NA|NA|TRBV5-6
CASSLWAGTIGYEQYF
TGTGCCAGCAGCTTGTGGGCAGGGACAATAGGATACGAGCAGTACTTC
>TRBJ1-3|NA|NA|TRBV4-1
CASSQAPEVPNPGNTIYF
TGCGCCAGCAGCCAAGCACCGGAGGTTCCAAATCCTGGAAACACCATATATTTT
>TRBJ1-1|NA|NA|TRBV18
CASSPDREAFF
TGTGCCAGCTCACCTGACAGAGAAGCTTTCTTT
>TRBJ2-6|NA|NA|TRBV2
CASSVRAGGANVLTF
TGTGCCAGCAGTGTAAGGGCGGGTGGGGCCAACGTCCTGACTTTC
>TRBJ1-1|NA|NA|TRBV11-3
CASSLGRAAGAFF
TGTGCCAGCAGCTTAGGAAGGGCCGCCGGGGCTTTCTTT